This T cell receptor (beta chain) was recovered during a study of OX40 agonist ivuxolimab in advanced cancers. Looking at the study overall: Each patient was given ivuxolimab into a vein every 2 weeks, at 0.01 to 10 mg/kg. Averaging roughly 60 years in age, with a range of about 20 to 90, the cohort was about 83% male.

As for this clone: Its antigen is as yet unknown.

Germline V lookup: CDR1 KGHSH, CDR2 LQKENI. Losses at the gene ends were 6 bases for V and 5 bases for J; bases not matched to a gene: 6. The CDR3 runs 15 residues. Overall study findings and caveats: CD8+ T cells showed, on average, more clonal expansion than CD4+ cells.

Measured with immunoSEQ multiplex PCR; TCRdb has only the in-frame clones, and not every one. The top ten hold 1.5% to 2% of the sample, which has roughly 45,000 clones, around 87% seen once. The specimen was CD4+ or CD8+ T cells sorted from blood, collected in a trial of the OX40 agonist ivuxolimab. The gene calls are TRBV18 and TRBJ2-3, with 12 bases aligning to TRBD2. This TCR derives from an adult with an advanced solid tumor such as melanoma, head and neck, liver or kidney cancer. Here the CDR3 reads CASSRTSGIEDTQYF. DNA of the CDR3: TGTGCCAGCTCGCGGACTAGCGGGATTGAAGATACGCAGTATTTT.